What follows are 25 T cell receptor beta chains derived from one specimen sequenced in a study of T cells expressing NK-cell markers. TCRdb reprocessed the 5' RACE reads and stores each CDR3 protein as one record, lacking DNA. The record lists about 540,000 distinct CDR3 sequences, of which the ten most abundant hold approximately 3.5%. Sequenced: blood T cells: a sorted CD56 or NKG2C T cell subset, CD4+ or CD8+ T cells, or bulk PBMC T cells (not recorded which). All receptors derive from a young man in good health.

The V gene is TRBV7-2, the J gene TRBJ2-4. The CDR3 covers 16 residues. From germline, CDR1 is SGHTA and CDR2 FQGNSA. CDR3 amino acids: CASSLDRVQAKNIQYF.

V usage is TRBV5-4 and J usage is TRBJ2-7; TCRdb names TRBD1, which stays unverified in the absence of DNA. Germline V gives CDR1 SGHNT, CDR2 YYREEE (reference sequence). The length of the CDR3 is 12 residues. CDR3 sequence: CASQRDIYEQYF.

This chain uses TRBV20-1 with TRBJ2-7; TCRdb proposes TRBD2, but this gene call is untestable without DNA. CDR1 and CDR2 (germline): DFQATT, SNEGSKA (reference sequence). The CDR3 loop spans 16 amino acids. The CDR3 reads CSSLGLAGTSSYEQYF.

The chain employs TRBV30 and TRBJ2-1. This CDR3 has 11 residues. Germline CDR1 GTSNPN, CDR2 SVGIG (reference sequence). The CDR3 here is CAWSGGNEQFF.

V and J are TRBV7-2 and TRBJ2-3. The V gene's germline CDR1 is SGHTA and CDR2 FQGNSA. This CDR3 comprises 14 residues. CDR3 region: CASSSWTSLDTQYF.

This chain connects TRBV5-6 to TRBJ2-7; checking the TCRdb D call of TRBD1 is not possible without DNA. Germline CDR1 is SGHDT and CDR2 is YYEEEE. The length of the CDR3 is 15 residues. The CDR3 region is CASQGAEEGSYEQYF.

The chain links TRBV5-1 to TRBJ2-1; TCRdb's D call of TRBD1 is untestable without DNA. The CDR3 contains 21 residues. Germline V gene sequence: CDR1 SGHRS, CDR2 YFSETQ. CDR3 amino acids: CASSTRTGPPRGTVSYNEQFF.

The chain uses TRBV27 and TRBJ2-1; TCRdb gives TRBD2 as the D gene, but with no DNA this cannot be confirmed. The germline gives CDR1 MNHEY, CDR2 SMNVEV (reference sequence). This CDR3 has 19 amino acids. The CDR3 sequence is CASSPPGLAGDALYNEQFF.

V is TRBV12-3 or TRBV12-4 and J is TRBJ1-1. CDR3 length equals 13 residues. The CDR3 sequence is CASTHPGNTEAFF.

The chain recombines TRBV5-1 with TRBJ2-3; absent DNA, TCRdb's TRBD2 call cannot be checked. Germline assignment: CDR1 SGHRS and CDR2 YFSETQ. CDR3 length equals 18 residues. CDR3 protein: CASSASGTSGAGTDTQYF.

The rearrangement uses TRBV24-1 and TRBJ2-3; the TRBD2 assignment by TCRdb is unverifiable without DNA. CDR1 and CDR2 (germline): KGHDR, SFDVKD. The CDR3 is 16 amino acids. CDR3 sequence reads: CATSDLVEGFPDTQYF.

The CDR3 sequence: CASASGNHNEQFF. J is TRBJ2-1 and V is TRBV24-1; the D call of TRBD2 rests on TCRdb alone, since no DNA is present to check it. CDR1 and CDR2 (germline): KGHDR, SFDVKD. The CDR3 contains 13 residues.

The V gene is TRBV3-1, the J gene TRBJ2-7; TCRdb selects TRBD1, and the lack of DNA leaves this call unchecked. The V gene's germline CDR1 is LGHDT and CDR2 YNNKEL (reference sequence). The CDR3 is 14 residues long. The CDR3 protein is CASSPFQGYYEQYF.

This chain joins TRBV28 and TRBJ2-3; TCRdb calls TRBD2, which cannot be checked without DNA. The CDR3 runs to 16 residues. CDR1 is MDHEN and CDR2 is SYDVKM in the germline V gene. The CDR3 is CASRPWTSGNRDTQYF.

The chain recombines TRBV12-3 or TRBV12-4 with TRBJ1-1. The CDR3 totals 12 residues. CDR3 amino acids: CASSLRGSEAFF.

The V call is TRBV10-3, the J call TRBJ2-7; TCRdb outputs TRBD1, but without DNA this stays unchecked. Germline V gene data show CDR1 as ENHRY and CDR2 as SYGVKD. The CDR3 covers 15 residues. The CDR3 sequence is CAISSWGEVPYEQYF.

The chain's CDR3 is CASSPRTEGEAFF. This chain links TRBV7-8 with TRBJ1-1. CDR3 length: 13 residues. Germline values: CDR1 SGHVS, CDR2 FQNEAQ. Full variable domain (remainder filled in from reference TRBV7-8 and TRBJ1-1): GAGVSQSPRYKVAKRGQDVALRCDPISGHVSLFWYQQALGQGPEFLTYFQNEAQLDKSGLPSDRFFAERPEGSVSTLKIQRTQQEDSAVYLCASSPRTEGEAFFGQGTRLTVV.

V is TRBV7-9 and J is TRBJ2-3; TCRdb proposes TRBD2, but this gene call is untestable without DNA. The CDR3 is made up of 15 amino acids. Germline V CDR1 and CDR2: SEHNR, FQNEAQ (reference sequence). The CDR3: CASSHTSGQTDTQYF.

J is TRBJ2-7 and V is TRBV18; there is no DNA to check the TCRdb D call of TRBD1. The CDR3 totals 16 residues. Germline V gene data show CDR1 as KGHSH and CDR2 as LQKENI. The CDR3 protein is CASSPLGQGVIDEQYF.

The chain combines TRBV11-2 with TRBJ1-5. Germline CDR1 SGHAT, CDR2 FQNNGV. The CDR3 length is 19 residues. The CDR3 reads CASIPDAGPRTNSNQPQHF.

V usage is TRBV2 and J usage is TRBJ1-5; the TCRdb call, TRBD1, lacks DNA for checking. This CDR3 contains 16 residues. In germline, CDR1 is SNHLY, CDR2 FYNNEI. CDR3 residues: CASSVRDTYSNQPQHF.

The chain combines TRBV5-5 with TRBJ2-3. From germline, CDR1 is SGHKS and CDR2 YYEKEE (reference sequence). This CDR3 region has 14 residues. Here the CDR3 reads CASSLEIGLDTQYF. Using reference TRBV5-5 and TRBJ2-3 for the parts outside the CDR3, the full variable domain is DAGVTQSPTHLIKTRGQQVTLRCSPISGHKSVSWYQQVLGQGPQFIFQYYEKEERGRGNFPDRFSARQFPNYSSELNVNALLLGDSALYLCASSLEIGLDTQYFGPGTRLTVL.

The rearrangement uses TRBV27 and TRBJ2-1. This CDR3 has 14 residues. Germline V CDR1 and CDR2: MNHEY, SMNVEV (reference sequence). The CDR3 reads CASSLWVSGNEQFF.

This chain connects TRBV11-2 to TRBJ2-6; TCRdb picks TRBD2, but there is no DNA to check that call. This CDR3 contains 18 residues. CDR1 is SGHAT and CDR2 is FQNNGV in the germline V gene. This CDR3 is CASSTRTSGIIGANVLTF.

This CDR3 reads CASTRLGQDEQFF. The gene calls are TRBV12-3 or TRBV12-4 and TRBJ2-1; with no DNA, the TCRdb D assignment of TRBD1 cannot be verified. The CDR3 sequence is 13 residues long.